This passage covers 29 T cell receptor beta chains from one sample sequenced in a study of T cell changes during pregnancy in multiple sclerosis. Method: immunoSEQ multiplex PCR; TCRdb's copy keeps in-frame clones and lacks some. Of approximately 43,000 clones listed, 93% are singletons. Sequencing was performed on CD8+ T cells from peripheral blood mononuclear cells, taken after pregnancy. The receptors were sampled from a female donor with multiple sclerosis, enrolled in a pregnancy study.

This clone was detected once. This sequence joins TRBV7-3 and TRBJ2-1; TRBD2 matches at 13 bases. V lost 5 bases and J lost 1; bases outside the gene matches: 5. The CDR3 is made up of 17 amino acids. Looked up from germline, CDR1 is SGHTA and CDR2 is FQGTGA. CDR3 region: CASSPLTSGRSYNEQFF. CDR3 DNA sequence: TGTGCCAGCAGCCCCCTGACTAGCGGGAGGTCCTACAATGAGCAGTTCTTC.

The V gene is TRBV25-1, the J gene TRBJ2-7; D is ambiguous. Trimming left V 2 bases short and J 4 bases short, with 6 bases between. This CDR3 region has 12 residues. Germline CDR1 and CDR2: MGHDK and SYGVNS. CDR3 sequence: CASSEDTYEQYF. The CDR3 DNA reads as TGTGCCAGCAGTGAAGACACTTACGAGCAGTACTTC.

V gene TRBV4-2 combines with J gene TRBJ2-2; 10 bases are a match to TRBD2. Germline V lookup: CDR1 LGHNA, CDR2 YNFKEQ. Germline trimming cut 5 bases from V and 5 bases from J; bases unmatched to any gene: 8. The length of the CDR3 is 16 residues. DNA of the CDR3: TGTGCCAGCAGCGCCAGTGGTAGCGGGGGGACCGGGGAGCTGTTTTTT. Protein product: CASSASGSGGTGELFF.

The genes are TRBV7-9 and TRBJ1-2, with TRBD1 as a possible D gene (5 bases). V dropped 5 bases and J dropped 4 bases, with 11 bases sitting between them. Germline CDR1 SEHNR, CDR2 FQNEAQ (reference sequence). This CDR3 is built from 13 residues. As DNA, the CDR3 is TGTGCCAGCAGCCGGGGGGGGGTCTATGGCTACACCTTC. Residues: CASSRGGVYGYTF.

In its sample, this clone was seen a few times. The chain combines TRBV12-5 with TRBJ2-2; D may be TRBD1 (5 bases). Trimming took 2 bases from V and 1 from J, leaving 26 bases between them. CDR3 size: 21 residues. In germline, CDR1 is LGHNT, CDR2 FRNRAP. Here the CDR3 reads CASGLFPKRSQGERNTGELFF. CDR3 DNA sequence: TGTGCTAGTGGTTTGTTTCCAAAAAGGTCGCAGGGCGAAAGGAACACCGGGGAGCTGTTTTTT.

The CDR3 sequence is CSVEFTGDGNTIYF. CDR3 in DNA: TGCAGCGTTGAATTTACAGGGGACGGAAACACCATATATTTT. This chain links TRBV29-1 with TRBJ1-3; 7 bases are shared with TRBD1. Trimming at V came to 2 bases and at J to 4 bases, leaving 5 bases not matched to a gene. Germline V gene sequence: CDR1 SQVTM, CDR2 ANQGSEA. The CDR3 is 14 residues long.

The chain has TRBV11-2 and TRBJ1-4, with 7 nucleotides matching TRBD1. The CDR3 spans 14 residues. The germline gives CDR1 SGHAT, CDR2 FQNNGV. Trimming cost V 4 bases and J 6 bases; bases outside gene matches: 5. The CDR3 sequence is CASSSPGGDEKLFF. The DNA for the CDR3 is TGTGCCAGCAGCTCCCCAGGGGGAGATGAAAAACTGTTTTTT.

J is TRBJ2-7 and V is TRBV4-2, with TRBD2 matching 7 bases. Germline CDR1 LGHNA, CDR2 YNFKEQ. The CDR3 runs to 15 residues. J gave up 2 bases and V 3 bases, and 7 bases lay outside the gene matches. The CDR3 region has the DNA TGTGCCAGCAGCCATCAAAGCGGGAACGCCTACGAGCAGTACTTC. Translated: CASSHQSGNAYEQYF.

This sequence joins TRBV5-8 and TRBJ2-2, with TRBD2 as a possible D gene (7 bases). The CDR3 runs to 16 residues. CDR1 SGHTS and CDR2 YDEGEE come from the germline V gene. Deletions cut 1 base from V and 4 bases from J, with 14 bases between. The CDR3 region is CASSLWGGHITGELFF. The CDR3, as DNA: TGTGCCAGCAGCTTGTGGGGGGGACATATCACCGGGGAGCTGTTTTTT.

The V and J genes are TRBV4-1 and TRBJ1-4; tentatively, D is TRBD1 (6 bases). V dropped 1 base and J dropped 12 bases, with 15 bases sitting between them. CDR3 length equals 14 residues. Germline CDR1 and CDR2: MGHRA and YSYEKL. DNA of the CDR3: TGCGCCAGCAGCCAAGGGGGGCCCTCAGAGGAACTGTTTTTT. It codes for CASSQGGPSEELFF.

The chain employs TRBV6-6 and TRBJ2-4; tentatively, D is TRBD2 (6 bases). Trimming removed 0 bases at V and 8 bases at J, with 11 bases between. CDR1 MNHNY and CDR2 SVGAGI come from the germline V gene (reference sequence). The CDR3 has 14 amino acids. The CDR3 region has the DNA TGTGCCAGCAGTTACTCGGGAGGTCTGGACATTCAGTACTTC. This sequence encodes CASSYSGGLDIQYF.

This chain connects TRBV11-2 to TRBJ2-7; D is undetermined. V lost 0 bases and J 2 bases, leaving 5 bases between the germline ends. Germline V lookup: CDR1 SGHAT, CDR2 FQNNGV. The CDR3 has 13 amino acids. DNA for the CDR3: TGTGCCAGCAGCTTAGATCCCACCTACGAGCAGTACTTC. Amino acids: CASSLDPTYEQYF.

The gene calls are TRBV28 and TRBJ2-7, with 9 bases fitting TRBD2. The CDR3 is 16 residues long. The trim removed 2 bases at V and 5 bases at J, leaving 10 bases unmatched. CDR1 and CDR2 from the germline V gene are MDHEN and SYDVKM. The CDR3 DNA reads TGTGCCAGCAGTTTAAGGGCTAGCGGGATGGGGAACGAGCAGTACTTC. The encoded protein is CASSLRASGMGNEQYF.

This chain joins TRBV7-8 and TRBJ2-7, with D tentatively TRBD2 (7 bases). The CDR3 runs to 13 residues. The germline CDR1 and CDR2 sequences are SGHVS and FQNEAQ. The ends were cut back, 9 bases at V and 4 bases at J, with 16 bases in the middle. This CDR3 reads CASRGGFGYEQYF. The CDR3 DNA reads as TGTGCCAGTAGGGGGGGATTCGGGTACGAGCAGTACTTC.

The chain recombines TRBV7-9 with TRBJ2-3; 9 positions match TRBD2. Germline values: CDR1 SEHNR, CDR2 FQNEAQ (reference sequence). V shed 0 bases, J shed 2 bases, and the junction held 3 bases outside the gene matches. This CDR3 spans 16 amino acids. In DNA, the CDR3 is TGTGCCAGCAGCTTAGCGACTAGCGGAGACACAGATACGCAGTATTTT. The encoded protein is CASSLATSGDTDTQYF.

The rearrangement links TRBV6-5 to TRBJ2-1, with 7 bases identical to TRBD2. Germline values: CDR1 MNHEY, CDR2 SVGAGI. J was trimmed by 3 bases and V by 5 bases; bases with no gene match: 7. The CDR3 is made up of 15 amino acids. CDR3 bases: TGTGCCAGCAGTATTTCTAGCGGACTCTACAATGAGCAGTTCTTC. Its translation is CASSISSGLYNEQFF.

The genes are TRBV4-1 and TRBJ1-3; 7 positions agree with TRBD1. Germline-derived CDR1 and CDR2 are MGHRA and YSYEKL. This CDR3 has 16 amino acids. V dropped 4 bases and J dropped 3; count of bases not matched to a gene: 9. The CDR3 bases are TGCGCCAGCAGCCCAGTAATGGGGACAGATGGAAACACCATATATTTT. Translated: CASSPVMGTDGNTIYF.

The V and J genes are TRBV19 and TRBJ1-1, with D perhaps matching TRBD1 (5 bases). Trimming left V 4 bases short and J 1 base short, with 16 bases between. CDR3 length equals 16 residues. Germline lookup yields CDR1 LNHDA and CDR2 SQIVND (reference sequence). The CDR3 reads CASSSGGFGGNTEAFF. CDR3 coding DNA: TGTGCCAGTAGTAGTGGGGGATTCGGGGGGAACACTGAAGCTTTCTTT.

J is TRBJ2-3 and V is TRBV7-6; 10 nucleotides line up with TRBD2. The V and J ends lost 2 bases and 1 base, in that order; junction bases with no gene match: 6. This CDR3 has 17 amino acids. Germline loops: CDR1 SGHVS, CDR2 FNYEAQ. CDR3 nucleotides: TGTGCCAGCAGCTTAAGGAGCGGGAGGGACGGCACAGATACGCAGTATTTT. Protein: CASSLRSGRDGTDTQYF.

The chain carries TRBV9 and TRBJ2-3, with a possible D match to TRBD2 (6 bases). Per the germline V gene, CDR1 is SGDLS and CDR2 is YYNGEE. Trimming cost V 0 bases and J 4 bases, with 21 bases left between them. The CDR3 contains 18 residues. The CDR3 coding sequence is TGTGCCAGCAGCGTAGAGATGGGAGGCATCAATGGCGCAGATACGCAGTATTTT. This codes for CASSVEMGGINGADTQYF.

The chain uses TRBV30 and TRBJ2-3, with 9 nucleotides matching TRBD1. Per the germline V gene, CDR1 is GTSNPN and CDR2 is SVGIG (reference sequence). The CDR3 spans 15 residues. The V and J ends lost 3 bases and 6 bases, in that order; junction bases with no gene match: 10. For the CDR3, the DNA is TGTGCCTGGAGCGCCGGGACAGGGAATTTCGATACGCAGTATTTT. Its protein product is CAWSAGTGNFDTQYF.

V and J are TRBV19 and TRBJ2-2; 7 nucleotides agree with TRBD2. The J segment lost 3 bases and the V segment lost 11 bases, leaving 12 bases of the junction unmatched. The germline CDR1 and CDR2 sequences are LNHDA and SQIVND (reference sequence). There are 15 residues in the CDR3. In nucleotides, the CDR3 is TGTGCCTCCAAAGGGGAGGGCTTAGACACCGGGGAGCTGTTTTTT. This sequence encodes CASKGEGLDTGELFF.

This rearrangement joins TRBV2 to TRBJ2-7, with 8 nucleotides matching TRBD1. Trimming took 10 bases from V and 4 from J; bases not matched to a gene: 12. Germline V gene data show CDR1 as SNHLY and CDR2 as FYNNEI. The CDR3 has 14 residues. CDR3 in amino acids: CAIEPQGEIYEQYF. CDR3 sequence (DNA): TGTGCCATCGAACCACAGGGGGAAATTTACGAGCAGTACTTC. Complete variable domain (other parts from reference TRBV2 and TRBJ2-7): EPEVTQTPSHQVTQMGQEVILRCVPISNHLYFYWYRQILGQKVEFLVSFYNNEISEKSEIFDDQFSVERPDGSNFTLKIRSTKLEDSAMYFCAIEPQGEIYEQYFGPGTRLTVT.

The chain has TRBV7-6 and TRBJ1-4; a weak D match, TRBD1 (5 bases). Trimming stripped 5 bases from V and 5 bases from J, with 21 bases between. This CDR3 comprises 17 residues. Germline V gene data show CDR1 as SGHVS and CDR2 as FNYEAQ. The CDR3 spells CASSGTMGTGGNEKLFF. DNA of the CDR3: TGTGCCAGCAGCGGAACTATGGGGACGGGGGGGAATGAAAAACTGTTTTTT.

The chain uses TRBV7-9 and TRBJ1-1; D is ambiguous. Germline V gene sequence: CDR1 SEHNR, CDR2 FQNEAQ (reference sequence). Deletions cut 7 bases from V and 11 bases from J, with 20 bases between. The CDR3 has 13 amino acids. CDR3 amino acids: CASTSGSLWYAFF. The CDR3 DNA is TGTGCCAGCACCTCGGGTTCTCTCTGGTACGCTTTCTTT.

This clone was detected only once. The CDR3 nucleotides read TGTGCCAGCAGTGATATCTCCCTAACGCGGAGATACGAGCAGTACTTC. It encodes CASSDISLTRRYEQYF. The V call is TRBV2, the J call TRBJ2-7; D is uncertain. V lost 3 bases to trimming and J lost 4 bases, with 19 bases between them. CDR1 SNHLY and CDR2 FYNNEI come from the germline V gene. The CDR3 sequence is 16 residues long.

The chain joins TRBV9 to TRBJ2-7; D might be TRBD1 (6 bases). Germline V CDR1 and CDR2: SGDLS, YYNGEE. V shed 0 bases and J shed 2 bases, with 9 bases lying between them. The CDR3 has 14 residues. For the CDR3, the DNA is TGTGCCAGCAGCGTAGAGGGGGACACCTACGAGCAGTACTTC. This encodes CASSVEGDTYEQYF.

The rearrangement links TRBV27 to TRBJ2-1; unclear D gene. This CDR3 is 12 amino acids long. Deletions cut 5 bases from V and 7 bases from J, with 9 bases between. In germline, CDR1 is MNHEY, CDR2 SMNVEV (reference sequence). The CDR3 is CASSPTLNEQFF. CDR3 DNA: TGTGCCAGCAGTCCTACCCTTAATGAGCAGTTCTTC.

V usage is TRBV14 and J usage is TRBJ2-7; D is unclear. V lost 4 bases to trimming and J lost 4 bases, with 8 bases between them. The CDR3 covers 12 residues. CDR1 and CDR2 (germline): SGHDN, FVKESK. In DNA, the CDR3 is TGTGCCAGCAGCCCCGAGCCGTACGAGCAGTACTTC. This encodes CASSPEPYEQYF.